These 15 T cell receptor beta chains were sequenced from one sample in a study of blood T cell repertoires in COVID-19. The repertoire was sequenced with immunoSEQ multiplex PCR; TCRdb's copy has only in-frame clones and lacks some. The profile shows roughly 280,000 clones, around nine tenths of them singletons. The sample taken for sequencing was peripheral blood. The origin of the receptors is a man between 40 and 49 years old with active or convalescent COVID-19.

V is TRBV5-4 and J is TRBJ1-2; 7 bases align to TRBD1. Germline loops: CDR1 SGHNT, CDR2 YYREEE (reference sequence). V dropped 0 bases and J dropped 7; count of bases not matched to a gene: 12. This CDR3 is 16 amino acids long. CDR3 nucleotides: TGTGCCAGCAGCTTGGCGAATACAGGGGCATTAAGTGGCTACACCTTC. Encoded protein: CASSLANTGALSGYTF.

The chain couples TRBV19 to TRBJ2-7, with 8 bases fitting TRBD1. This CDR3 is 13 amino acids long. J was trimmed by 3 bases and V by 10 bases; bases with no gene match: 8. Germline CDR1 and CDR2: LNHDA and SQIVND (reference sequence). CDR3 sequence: CAIDQGAGYEQYF. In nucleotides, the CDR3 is TGTGCCATCGACCAGGGGGCCGGCTACGAGCAGTACTTC.

CDR3 residues: CASSRTLDNYGYTF. The CDR3 DNA reads as TGCGCCAGCAGCCGGACATTAGACAACTATGGCTACACCTTC. V is TRBV4-1 and J is TRBJ1-2; possible D gene TRBD1, 5 bases. Germline V gene data show CDR1 as MGHRA and CDR2 as YSYEKL. CDR3 size: 14 residues. Trimming removed 4 bases at V and 2 bases at J, with 11 bases between.

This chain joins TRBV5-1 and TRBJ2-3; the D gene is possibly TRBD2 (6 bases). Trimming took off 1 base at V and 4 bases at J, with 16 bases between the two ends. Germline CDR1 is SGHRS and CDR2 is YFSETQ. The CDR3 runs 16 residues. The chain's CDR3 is CASSLSGAGGADTQYF. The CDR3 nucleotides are TGCGCCAGCAGCTTGAGTGGGGCAGGCGGGGCAGATACGCAGTATTTT.

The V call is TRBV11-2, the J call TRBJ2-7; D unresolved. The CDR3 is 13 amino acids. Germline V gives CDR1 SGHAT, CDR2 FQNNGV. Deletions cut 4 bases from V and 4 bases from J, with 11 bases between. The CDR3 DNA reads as TGTGCCAGCAGCTACCTAGACGGTTACGAGCAGTACTTC. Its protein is CASSYLDGYEQYF.

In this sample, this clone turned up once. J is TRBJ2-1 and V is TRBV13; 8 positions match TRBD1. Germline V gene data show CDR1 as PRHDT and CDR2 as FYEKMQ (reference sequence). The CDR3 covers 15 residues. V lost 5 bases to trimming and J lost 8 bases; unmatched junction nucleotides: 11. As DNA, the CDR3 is TGTGCCAGCAGCCTAACCGGACAGGGTCTAGATGAGCAGTTCTTC. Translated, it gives CASSLTGQGLDEQFF. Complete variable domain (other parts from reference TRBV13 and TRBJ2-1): AAGVIQSPRHLIKEKRETATLKCYPIPRHDTVYWYQQGPGQDPQFLISFYEKMQSDKGSIPDRFSAQQFSDYHSELNMSSLELGDSALYFCASSLTGQGLDEQFFGPGTRLTVL.

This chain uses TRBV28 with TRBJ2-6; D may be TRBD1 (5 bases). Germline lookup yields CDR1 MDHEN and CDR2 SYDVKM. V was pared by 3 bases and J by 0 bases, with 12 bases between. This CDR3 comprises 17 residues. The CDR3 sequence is CASSFGYQGSGANVLTF. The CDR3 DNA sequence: TGTGCCAGCAGTTTTGGATACCAGGGCTCTGGGGCCAACGTCCTGACTTTC.

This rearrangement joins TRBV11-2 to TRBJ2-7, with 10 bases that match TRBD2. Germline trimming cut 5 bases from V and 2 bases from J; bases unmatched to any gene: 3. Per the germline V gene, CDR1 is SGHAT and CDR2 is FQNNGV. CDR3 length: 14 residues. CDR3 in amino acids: CASSLGLAAYEQYF. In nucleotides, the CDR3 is TGTGCCAGCAGCCTTGGACTAGCGGCCTACGAGCAGTACTTC. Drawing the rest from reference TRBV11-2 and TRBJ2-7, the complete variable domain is EAGVAQSPRYKIIEKRQSVAFWCNPISGHATLYWYQQILGQGPKLLIQFQNNGVVDDSQLPKDRFSAERLKGVDSTLKIQPAKLEDSAVYLCASSLGLAAYEQYFGPGTRLTVT.

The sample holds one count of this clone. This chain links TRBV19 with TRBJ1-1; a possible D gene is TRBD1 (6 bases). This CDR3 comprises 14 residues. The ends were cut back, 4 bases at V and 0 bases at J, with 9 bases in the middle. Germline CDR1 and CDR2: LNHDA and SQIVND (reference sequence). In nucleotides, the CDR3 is TGTGCCAGTAGTAGTCCAGGGGTGAACACTGAAGCTTTCTTT. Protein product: CASSSPGVNTEAFF.

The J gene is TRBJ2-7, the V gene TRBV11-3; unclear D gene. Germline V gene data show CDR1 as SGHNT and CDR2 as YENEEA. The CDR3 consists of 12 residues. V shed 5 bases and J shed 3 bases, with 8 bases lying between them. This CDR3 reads CASSVTNYEQYF. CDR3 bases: TGTGCCAGCAGCGTGACAAACTACGAGCAGTACTTC.

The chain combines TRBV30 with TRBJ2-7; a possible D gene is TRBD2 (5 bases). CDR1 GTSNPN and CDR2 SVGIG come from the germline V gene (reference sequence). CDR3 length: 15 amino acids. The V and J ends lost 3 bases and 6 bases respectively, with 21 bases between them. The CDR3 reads CAWSPVGSGLGEQYF. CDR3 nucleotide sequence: TGTGCCTGGAGCCCCGTTGGCAGCGGCTTGGGCGAGCAGTACTTC.

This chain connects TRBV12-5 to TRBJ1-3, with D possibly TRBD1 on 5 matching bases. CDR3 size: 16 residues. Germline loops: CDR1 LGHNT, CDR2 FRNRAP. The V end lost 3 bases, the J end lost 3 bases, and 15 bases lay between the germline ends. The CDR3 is CASGLTAGPLGNTIYF. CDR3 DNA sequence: TGTGCTAGTGGTTTAACAGCGGGGCCGCTTGGAAACACCATATATTTT. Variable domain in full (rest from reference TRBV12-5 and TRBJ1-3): DARVTQTPRHKVTEMGQEVTMRCQPILGHNTVFWYRQTMMQGLELLAYFRNRAPLDDSGMPKDRFSAEMPDATLATLKIQPSEPRDSAVYFCASGLTAGPLGNTIYFGEGSWLTVV.

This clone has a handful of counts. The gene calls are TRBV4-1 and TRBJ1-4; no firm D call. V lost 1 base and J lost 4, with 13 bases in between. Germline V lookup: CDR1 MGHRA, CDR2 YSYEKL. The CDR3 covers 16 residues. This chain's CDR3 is CASSQGAVAYNEKLFF. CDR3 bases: TGCGCCAGCAGCCAAGGGGCCGTGGCTTATAATGAAAAACTGTTTTTT.

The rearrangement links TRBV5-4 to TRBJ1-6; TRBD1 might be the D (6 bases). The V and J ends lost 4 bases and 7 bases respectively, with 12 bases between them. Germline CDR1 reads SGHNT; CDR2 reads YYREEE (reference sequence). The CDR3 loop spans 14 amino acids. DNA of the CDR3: TGTGCCAGCAGCCAGGACAGTAAAAATTCACCCCTCCACTTT. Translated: CASSQDSKNSPLHF.

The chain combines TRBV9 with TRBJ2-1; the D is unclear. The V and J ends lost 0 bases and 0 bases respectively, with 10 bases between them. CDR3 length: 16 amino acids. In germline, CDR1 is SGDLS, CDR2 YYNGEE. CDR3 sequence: CASSVVPFSSYNEQFF. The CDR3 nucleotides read TGTGCCAGCAGCGTAGTGCCTTTTAGCTCCTACAATGAGCAGTTCTTC.